Shown below are 4 T cell receptor beta chains from a single sample sequenced in a study of Graves' ophthalmopathy and Graves' hyperthyroidism. Using RNA transcripts, the TCR beta CDR3 regions were amplified. The library came from an HTBI-primed first-round RT-PCR and a second-round multiplex PCR. TCRdb re-analysed the multiplex PCR reads in MiXCR, keeping a single row per CDR3 protein. In the table there are fewer than 650,000 distinct CDR3 sequences, about a fifth of which are singletons. Sequenced material: peripheral blood. Receptors were obtained from a woman aged 18-35 years with stable Graves' hyperthyroidism. Some clones in this sample may be carry-over from other donors' samples.

This clonotype came up a few times. The chain links TRBV13 to TRBJ1-1, with D unresolved. V lost 5 bases and J lost 6, with 16 bases in between. CDR3 length equals 14 residues. Germline lookup yields CDR1 PRHDT and CDR2 FYEKMQ (reference sequence). Here the CDR3 DNA reads TGTGCCAGCAGCCCCGACCTTGAGTCCGCTGAAGCTTTCTTT. Amino acids: CASSPDLESAEAFF.

V is TRBV27 and J is TRBJ1-1; D is unresolved. Germline V gene sequence: CDR1 MNHEY, CDR2 SMNVEV (reference sequence). V was trimmed by 1 base and J by 3 bases, leaving 6 bases between them. The CDR3 runs 13 residues. CDR3 sequence reads: CASSLFGYTEAFF. The CDR3 coding sequence is TGTGCCAGCAGTTTATTCGGTTACACTGAAGCTTTCTTT.

The chain carries TRBV4-1 and TRBJ2-6, with 7 bases identical to TRBD1. With 0 bases clipped from V and 1 base from J, the junction kept 6 bases outside the gene matches. CDR1 is MGHRA, CDR2 YSYEKL, per germline. The CDR3 runs 18 residues. In nucleotides, the CDR3 is TGCGCCAGCAGCCAAGAAGCAGGGGGTTTATCTGGGGCCAACGTCCTGACTTTC. It codes for CASSQEAGGLSGANVLTF.

In its sample, this clonotype was seen many times. The chain employs TRBV10-3 and TRBJ1-3; D is unresolved. Germline V gene data show CDR1 as ENHRY and CDR2 as SYGVKD. CDR3 length: 15 residues. The V and J ends lost 3 bases and 0 bases respectively, with 9 bases between them. The CDR3 sequence is CAISDRALSGNTIYF. The CDR3 nucleotides are TGTGCCATCAGTGATAGGGCGCTCTCTGGAAACACCATATATTTT.